This record looks at one T cell receptor (beta chain) sequence and its context. Its target is not known. This entry belongs to a study of T-cell memory formation after mild COVID-19. Study background: Clustering of TCRs was largely donor specific.

TCRdb recomputed calls from the 5' RACE reads with MiXCR, one row per CDR3 protein. The sample lists more than 75,000 distinct CDR3 sequences, about 15% seen once, with 30% to 35% in the top ten. Regarding the study as a whole: Of the contracting clones, CD4+ ones lay mainly in CM and EM, and CD8+ ones in EMRA.

This TCR derives from an adult woman who had mild COVID-19 (a few samples of this study predate the infection). Cell type and time point are not known. The material sequenced was PBMCs or a T cell subset sorted from them (not recorded which).

The CDR3, as DNA: TGTGCCAGCAGTCCCAGGGGGACGACGGGGTCCTACAATGAGCAGTTCTTC. Its protein product is CASSPRGTTGSYNEQFF. The chain couples TRBV27 to TRBJ2-1; 7 bases agree with TRBD1. V dropped 5 bases and J dropped 1; count of bases not matched to a gene: 11. This CDR3 region has 17 residues. The germline V gene encodes CDR1 MNHEY and CDR2 SMNVEV (reference sequence).